This is a list of T cell receptor beta chains from one sample in a study of T cells in Graves' hyperthyroidism and ophthalmopathy. TCRdb processed the multiplex PCR reads anew with MiXCR; each CDR3 protein has one entry. The sample has about 300,000 distinct CDR3 sequences; roughly 15% are singletons. Sequencing was done on a sample of blood. The source of these receptors is a woman aged 40 to 50 with Graves' hyperthyroidism. The CDR3 runs from the conserved cysteine through the conserved F or W. A D gene is named only where the DNA matches it firmly. A row's size may be missing; if present it is once, few, many or a size class.

>TRBV6-1|few|TRBJ2-2|TRBD1
TGTGCCAGCACCGGACAGGGGATAGGCACCGGGGAGCTGTTTTTT
CASTGQGIGTGELFF
>TRBV5-1|many|TRBJ2-2|NA
TGCGCCAGCAGAAGGTCCCCTAGCGAGACGAACACCGGGGAGCTGTTTTTT
CASRRSPSETNTGELFF
>TRBV2|many|TRBJ2-3|NA
TGTGCCAGCAGGACAGGGAGGAGAGATACGCAGTATTTT
CASRTGRRDTQYF
>TRBV7-8|few|TRBJ1-6|NA
TGTGCCAGCAGCTTTGGCGGGTCCACCCGGGCGGCTGGTTCACCCCTCCACTTT
CASSFGGSTRAAGSPLHF
>TRBV7-9|many|TRBJ1-4|NA
TGTGCCAGCAGCAAGGACGGAGGGAGGGGAGAAAAACTGTTTTTT
CASSKDGGRGEKLFF
>TRBV20-1|many|TRBJ2-3|NA
TGCAGTGCTAGAGTTCAAACAGATACGCAGTATTTT
CSARVQTDTQYF
>TRBV5-1|few|TRBJ2-3|NA
TGCGCCAGCAGCTTGGTCGCAGCGGAGAGCACAGATACGCAGTATTTT
CASSLVAAESTDTQYF
>TRBV27|many|TRBJ2-3|TRBD2
TGTGCCAGCAGGCTAGCGGGAGGCACTAGCACAGATACGCAGTATTTT
CASRLAGGTSTDTQYF
>TRBV27|NA|TRBJ2-5|NA
TGTGCCAGCAGTTCCCGGGCTTTGCAAGAGACCCAGTACTTC
CASSSRALQETQYF
>TRBV6-1|NA|TRBJ2-7|TRBD1
TGTGCCAGCAGACGTACGGCGTTTAGGACAGGGGTTTACGAGCAGTACTTC
CASRRTAFRTGVYEQYF
>TRBV7-9|NA|TRBJ2-2|TRBD1
TGTGCCAGCAGGCAACCGGGACAGGGGAACACCGGGGAGCTGTTTTTT
CASRQPGQGNTGELFF
>TRBV7-9|many|TRBJ1-3|NA
TGTGCCAGCAGCTTACCGATTACTGGAAACACCATATATTTT
CASSLPITGNTIYF
>TRBV29-1|many|TRBJ2-3|NA
TGCAGCGTTCTCACCGGCTACACAGATACGCAGTATTTT
CSVLTGYTDTQYF
>TRBV2|many|TRBJ2-1|TRBD2
TGTGCCAGCAGTCAGACTAGCGGGAGAGACAATGAGCAGTTCTTC
CASSQTSGRDNEQFF
>TRBV28|many|TRBJ1-5|TRBD1
TGTGCCACCGTGACAGGGTTTCAGCCCCAGCATTTT
CATVTGFQPQHF
>TRBV4-1|NA|TRBJ2-1|NA
TGCGCCAGCAGCCTTAGCCCCTACAATGAGCAGTTCTTC
CASSLSPYNEQFF
>TRBV29-1|many|TRBJ2-7|NA
TGCAGCGTTGAGGGGGGGCCCTACGAGCAGTACTTC
CSVEGGPYEQYF
>TRBV5-1|many|TRBJ2-3|NA
TGCGCCAGCAGCTTGGGAGGCAGCGGAGCGGCCCATACGCAGTATTTT
CASSLGGSGAAHTQYF
>TRBV7-9|NA|TRBJ2-7|NA
TGTGCCAGCAGCCCCCAAGGAGGGCGTGTGTTAGAGCAGTACTTC
CASSPQGGRVLEQYF
>TRBV6-1|many|TRBJ2-3|NA
TGTGCCAGCATAAGAAACAGTGGAGATACGCAGTATTTT
CASIRNSGDTQYF
>TRBV27|many|TRBJ1-1|TRBD1
TGTGCCAGCAGTTCCCTACGACAGGGTGGGACTGAAGCTTTCTTT
CASSSLRQGGTEAFF
>TRBV12-3/TRBV12-4|many|TRBJ2-3|TRBD2
TGTGCCAGCAGCCGGGAGGGCGGGAGGGCGAAGGACACAGATACGCAGTATTTT
CASSREGGRAKDTDTQYF
>TRBV5-1|many|TRBJ2-3|NA
TGCGCCAGCAGCTTGAACCTACCTAGCACAGATACGCAGTATTTT
CASSLNLPSTDTQYF
>TRBV5-5|few|TRBJ2-5|NA
TGTGTCAGCAGCTTTGGGGGGGTGAAGTACAGGGAAGGGCAAGAGACCCAGTACTTC
CVSSFGGVKYREGQETQYF
>TRBV28|NA|TRBJ1-6|TRBD1
TGTGCCAGCAGCCCCGGGACAGGCTTTAATTCACCCCTCCACTTT
CASSPGTGFNSPLHF
>TRBV18|many|TRBJ2-3|NA
TGTGCCAGCTCCCCATACTGGGATACGCAGTATTTT
CASSPYWDTQYF
>TRBV2|many|TRBJ2-5|NA
TGTGCCAGCAGTGAAGCGCTAAGCGGAGAGACCCAGTACTTC
CASSEALSGETQYF
>TRBV6-4|many|TRBJ2-3|NA
TGTGCCAGCAGTGACTCTACGAGGGGCACAGATACGCAGTATTTT
CASSDSTRGTDTQYF
>TRBV5-1|many|TRBJ2-7|NA
TGCGCCACCCGCTCCCGCCTAGAGAGCTCCTACGAGCAGTACTTC
CATRSRLESSYEQYF
>TRBV11-2|many|TRBJ2-3|NA
TGTGCCAGCAGCTTCATCTCGGCCAGTTGGATGCAGTATTTT
CASSFISASWMQYF
>TRBV5-8|many|TRBJ2-7|NA
TGTGCCAGCAGCTTGCAAGGAGGGGACGAGCAGTACTTC
CASSLQGGDEQYF
>TRBV24-1|NA|TRBJ1-4|TRBD1
TGTGCCACCAGTGATTCGGGACAGGGCGTCGAAAAACTGTTTTTT
CATSDSGQGVEKLFF
>TRBV5-5|few|TRBJ1-5|TRBD1
TGTGCCAGCAGCCGGGGGACAGGGCTCAATCAGCCCCAGCATTTT
CASSRGTGLNQPQHF
>TRBV3-1|many|TRBJ2-1|TRBD2
TGTGCCAGCAGCCAAGGGACTAGCGGGAACAATGAGCAGTTCTTC
CASSQGTSGNNEQFF
>TRBV27|NA|TRBJ1-1|NA
TGTGCCAGCAGTTTATCGGGCAGTCGAACTGAAGCTTTCTTT
CASSLSGSRTEAFF
>TRBV24-1|NA|TRBJ2-2|NA
TGTGCCACCAGTGGTAAGGGACGGAACACCCGGGAGCTGTTTTTT
CATSGKGRNTRELFF
>TRBV5-6|NA|TRBJ2-7|NA
TGTGCCAGCAGCTTCCAGCAGCGCTACGAGCAGTACTTC
CASSFQQRYEQYF
>TRBV28|NA|TRBJ2-3|TRBD2
TGTGCCAGCAGGAGCGGGACCACCGGGGACACAGATACGCAGTATTTT
CASRSGTTGDTDTQYF
>TRBV4-1|NA|TRBJ1-2|NA
TGCGCCAGCAGCCAAGGGCCCGGGTCGGCTCACACCTTC
CASSQGPGSAHTF
>TRBV19|many|TRBJ1-2|TRBD1
TGTGCCAGTAGTAGACAGGGGATTGTCTATGGCTACACCTTC
CASSRQGIVYGYTF
>TRBV19|NA|TRBJ2-3|NA
TGTGCCAGTAGCCCACAACCGGGACTGGGGACAACAGATACGCAGTATTTT
CASSPQPGLGTTDTQYF
>TRBV9|NA|TRBJ1-1|NA
TGTGCCAGCAGCGGGACAGCCTTGAACACTGAAGCTTTCTTT
CASSGTALNTEAFF
>TRBV3-1|many|TRBJ1-5|NA
TGTGCCAGCAGCCAAGATTCGAGCGAAAATCAGCCCCAGCATTTT
CASSQDSSENQPQHF
>TRBV15|NA|TRBJ2-1|TRBD2
TGTGCCACCGGCGCGGAGCGGGGGCGGCCGTTCTTC
CATGAERGRPFF
>TRBV29-1|few|TRBJ2-2|TRBD1
TGCAGCGTTGTAAAGGGGGCGTCCGGGGAGCTGTTTTTT
CSVVKGASGELFF
>TRBV6-4|many|TRBJ2-7|TRBD2
TGTGCCAGCAGTGGCGCTAGCGGGACCGAGCAGTACTTC
CASSGASGTEQYF
>TRBV20-1|few|TRBJ1-5|NA
TGCAGTGCGACCGGGGGCGCGGGTCAGCCCCAGCATTTT
CSATGGAGQPQHF
>TRBV6-1|many|TRBJ2-3|TRBD2
TGTGCCAGCAGTGGGACTAGCGGGGTACAGGATACGCAGTATTTT
CASSGTSGVQDTQYF
>TRBV27|NA|TRBJ2-5|TRBD2
TGTGCCAGCAGTTCGACTAGCGGGACGACCCAAGAGACCCAGTACTTC
CASSSTSGTTQETQYF
>TRBV3-1|many|TRBJ1-1|NA
TGTGCCAGCAGCCAAGATAGCCCCACGGGGGCTTTCTTT
CASSQDSPTGAFF
>TRBV7-3|many|TRBJ1-2|NA
TGTGCCAGCAGCCCGAACGGAGCTAACTATGGCTACACCTTC
CASSPNGANYGYTF
>TRBV5-5|many|TRBJ1-3|NA
TGTGCCAGCAGCTTGGCGGGCCTCTCTGGAAACACCATATATTTT
CASSLAGLSGNTIYF
>TRBV7-9|NA|TRBJ1-1|NA
TGTGCCAGCTCCCGGGGGTCAGATCGGTTCTTT
CASSRGSDRFF